Shown below are 5 T cell receptor beta chains from a single sample sequenced in a study of CD8+ T cells in alopecia areata. The sequencing template was cDNA reverse transcribed from extracted RNA. Clones were read by immunoSEQ multiplex PCR, and TCRdb kept only the in-frame ones, dropping some. The sample has almost 250,000 clones; 67% are singletons. Sequences were derived from CD4+ T cells sorted from blood, sampled at week 0. The receptors were sampled from a human donor with alopecia areata.

The rearrangement links TRBV4-1 to TRBJ2-4; D is ambiguous. There are 16 residues in the CDR3. Germline CDR1 reads MGHRA; CDR2 reads YSYEKL. The V end lost 0 bases, the J end lost 0 bases, and 9 bases lay between the germline ends. The CDR3 sequence is CASSQELPLAKNIQYF. The DNA of the CDR3 is TGCGCCAGCAGCCAAGAACTACCACTAGCCAAAAACATTCAGTACTTC.

The CDR3 DNA is TGTGCCAGCAGTCCGGACAGGGCGGGATCACCCCTCCACTTT. Its protein product is CASSPDRAGSPLHF. J is TRBJ1-6 and V is TRBV27, with TRBD1 matching over 8 bases. This CDR3 has 14 residues. The junction had 7 bases not matched to a gene; V was cut back by 5 bases and J by 10 bases. In germline, CDR1 is MNHEY, CDR2 SMNVEV (reference sequence).

This chain uses TRBV23-1 with TRBJ2-4; a weak D match, TRBD2 (5 bases). TRBV23-1 is given ORF status, its function remaining uncertain. CDR3 size: 17 residues. The V end was cut by 6 bases, the J end by 3 bases, with 21 bases between. CDR3 sequence (DNA): TGCGCCAGCAGCCGCGGGCCGAATCATTCGGGCAAAAACATTCAGTACTTC. Protein sequence: CASSRGPNHSGKNIQYF.

The chain joins TRBV30 to TRBJ2-7, with TRBD1 identical over 8 bases. CDR1 and CDR2 (germline): GTSNPN, SVGIG (reference sequence). After removal of 2 bases from V and 0 bases from J, the junction contained 6 bases not matched to a gene. This CDR3 region has 15 residues. CDR3: CAWSPGQVSSYEQYF. The CDR3 DNA follows: TGTGCCTGGAGTCCGGGACAGGTGAGCTCCTACGAGCAGTACTTC. Together with reference TRBV30 and TRBJ2-7, the CDR3 gives the full variable domain: SQTIHQWPATLVQPVGSPLSLECTVEGTSNPNLYWYRQAAGRGLQLLFYSVGIGQISSEVPQNLSASRPQDRQFILSSKKLLLSDSGFYLCAWSPGQVSSYEQYFGPGTRLTVT.

Only a few counts were recorded for this clone. The chain uses TRBV5-1 and TRBJ2-1; 7 positions agree with TRBD2. V gave up 4 bases and J gave up 9 bases; unmatched junction bases: 10. Germline loops: CDR1 SGHRS, CDR2 YFSETQ. The CDR3 runs 14 residues. The CDR3 DNA is TGCGCCAGCAGCCTTCAAACTAGCGTCCGTGAGCAGTTCTTC. Its translation: CASSLQTSVREQFF.